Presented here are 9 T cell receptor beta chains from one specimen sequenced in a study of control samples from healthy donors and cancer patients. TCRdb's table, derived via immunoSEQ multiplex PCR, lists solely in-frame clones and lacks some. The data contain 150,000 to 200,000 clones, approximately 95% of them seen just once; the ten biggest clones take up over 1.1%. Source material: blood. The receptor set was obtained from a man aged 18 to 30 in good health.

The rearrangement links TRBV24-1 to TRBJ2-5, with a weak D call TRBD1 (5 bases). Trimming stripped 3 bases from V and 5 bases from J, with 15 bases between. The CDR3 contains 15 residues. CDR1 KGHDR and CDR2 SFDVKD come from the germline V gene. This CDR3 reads CATSDPQGTGETQYF. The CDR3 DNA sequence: TGTGCCACCAGTGATCCGCAGGGTACTGGGGAGACCCAGTACTTC.

Written as DNA, the CDR3 is TGTGCCAGCAGCCTTAGGACAGGGGGCACAGATACGCAGTATTTT. Translated: CASSLRTGGTDTQYF. V is TRBV5-8 and J is TRBJ2-3; 9 nucleotides align to TRBD1. Trimming cost V 4 bases and J 1 base; bases outside gene matches: 4. This CDR3 contains 15 residues. Per the germline V gene, CDR1 is SGHTS and CDR2 is YDEGEE.

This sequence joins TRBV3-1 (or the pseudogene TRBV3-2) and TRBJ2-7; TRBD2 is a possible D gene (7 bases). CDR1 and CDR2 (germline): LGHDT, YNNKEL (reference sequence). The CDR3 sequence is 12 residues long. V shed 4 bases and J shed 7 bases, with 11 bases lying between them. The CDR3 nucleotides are TGTGCCAGCAGCCCGGGGGGCAGAGAGCAGTACTTC. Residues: CASSPGGREQYF.

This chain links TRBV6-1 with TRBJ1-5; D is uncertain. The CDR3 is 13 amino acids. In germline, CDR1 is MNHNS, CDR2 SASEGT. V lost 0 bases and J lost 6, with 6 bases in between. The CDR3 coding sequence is TGTGCCAGCAGTGAAGCGTGGGGTCAGCCCCAGCATTTT. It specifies CASSEAWGQPQHF.

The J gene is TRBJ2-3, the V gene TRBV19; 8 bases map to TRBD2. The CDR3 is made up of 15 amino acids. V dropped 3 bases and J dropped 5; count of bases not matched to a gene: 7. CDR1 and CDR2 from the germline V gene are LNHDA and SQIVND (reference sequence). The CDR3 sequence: CASSIKSGGVDTQYF. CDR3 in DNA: TGTGCCAGTAGTATTAAAAGCGGGGGCGTAGATACGCAGTATTTT.

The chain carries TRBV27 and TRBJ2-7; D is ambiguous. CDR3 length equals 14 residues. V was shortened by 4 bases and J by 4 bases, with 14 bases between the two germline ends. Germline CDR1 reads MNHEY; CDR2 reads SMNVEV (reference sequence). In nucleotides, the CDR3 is TGTGCCAGCAGTTATCGACCGCTTTCGTACGAGCAGTACTTC. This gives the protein CASSYRPLSYEQYF.

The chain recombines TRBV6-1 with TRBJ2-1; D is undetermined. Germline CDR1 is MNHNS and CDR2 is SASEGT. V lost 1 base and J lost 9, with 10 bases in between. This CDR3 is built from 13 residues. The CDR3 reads CASSEDAIIEQFF. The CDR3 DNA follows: TGTGCCAGCAGTGAAGATGCAATAATTGAGCAGTTCTTC.

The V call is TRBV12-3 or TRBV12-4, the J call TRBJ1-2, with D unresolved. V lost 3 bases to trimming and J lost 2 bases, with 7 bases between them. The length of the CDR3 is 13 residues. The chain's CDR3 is CASSFRVNYGYTF. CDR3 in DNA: TGTGCCAGCAGTTTTAGGGTCAACTATGGCTACACCTTC.

CDR3: CASSLVGGHTDTQYF. The DNA for the CDR3 is TGCGCCAGCAGCTTGGTCGGCGGACACACAGATACGCAGTATTTT. The rearrangement joins TRBV5-1 to TRBJ2-3; a possible D gene is TRBD1 (5 bases). The V end was cut by 0 bases, the J end by 2 bases, with 10 bases between. CDR1 and CDR2 (germline): SGHRS, YFSETQ. The CDR3 is 15 residues long.